The count of the clone carrying this TCR beta chain is one. The antigen is undetermined. The data belong to a study of multiple sclerosis patients with progressive multifocal leukoencephalopathy. Overall study: The control group, sampled over time, had multiple sclerosis, received natalizumab and did not develop PML. General study results and limits: At PML onset, no shared TRBV or TRBJ gene usage was seen. The findings' link to JC virus versus immunocompromise remained uncertain.

This CDR3 is 14 amino acids long. Germline-derived CDR1 and CDR2 are SGHAT and FQNNGV. The V gene lost 1 base and the J gene lost 2 bases, with 6 bases spanning the gap. Time point described: before natalizumab initiation. Sequencing was at survey level. The table came from immunoSEQ multiplex PCR; TCRdb's copy has only in-frame clones and leaves some out. In the table there are tens of thousands of clones, 88% of which are singletons. The specimen was PBMCs. The chain couples TRBV11-2 to TRBJ1-5; D gene uncertain. The clonotype comes from a human donor with multiple sclerosis. CDR3 sequence reads: CASSLGRGNQPQHF. The CDR3 nucleotides are TGTGCCAGCAGCTTAGGGCGGGGCAATCAGCCCCAGCATTTT.